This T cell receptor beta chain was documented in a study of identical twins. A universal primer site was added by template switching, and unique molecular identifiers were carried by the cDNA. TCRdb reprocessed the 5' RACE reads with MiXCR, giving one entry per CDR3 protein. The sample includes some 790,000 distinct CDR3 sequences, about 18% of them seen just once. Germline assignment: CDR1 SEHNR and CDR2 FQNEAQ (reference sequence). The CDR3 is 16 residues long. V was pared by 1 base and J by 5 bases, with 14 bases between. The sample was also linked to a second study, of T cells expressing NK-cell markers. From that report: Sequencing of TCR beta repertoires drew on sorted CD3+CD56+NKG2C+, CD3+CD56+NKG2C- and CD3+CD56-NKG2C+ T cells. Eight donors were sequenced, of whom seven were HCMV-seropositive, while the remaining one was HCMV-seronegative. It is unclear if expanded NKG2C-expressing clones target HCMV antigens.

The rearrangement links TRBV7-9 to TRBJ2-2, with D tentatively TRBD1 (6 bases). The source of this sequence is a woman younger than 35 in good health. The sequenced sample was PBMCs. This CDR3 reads CASSLEEQGWTGELFF. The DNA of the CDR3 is TGTGCCAGCAGCTTAGAAGAGCAGGGGTGGACCGGGGAGCTGTTTTTT.